A single sample is the source of the 32 T cell receptor beta chains below, sequenced in a study of T cells after somatic rescue of genetic block. The data were produced by immunoSEQ multiplex PCR, yet TCRdb's version contains in-frame clones alone and is incomplete. The data hold under 150,000 clones, with 75% to 95% observed a single time. The sample taken for sequencing was peripheral blood mononuclear cells (PBMCs). Receptors originate from a woman under 30.

The chain uses TRBV25-1 and TRBJ2-5; 8 nucleotides line up with TRBD2. Trimming at V came to 5 bases and at J to 4 bases, leaving 6 bases not matched to a gene. The CDR3 is 14 amino acids. From germline, CDR1 is MGHDK and CDR2 SYGVNS. The CDR3: CASSFTGGPETQYF. The CDR3 DNA reads as TGTGCCAGCAGTTTTACGGGGGGGCCAGAGACCCAGTACTTC. Supplemented by reference TRBV25-1 and TRBJ2-5, the full variable domain reads EADIYQTPRYLVIGTGKKITLECSQTMGHDKMYWYQQDPGMELHLIHYSYGVNSTEKGDLSSESTVSRIRTEHFPLTLESARPSHTSQYLCASSFTGGPETQYFGPGTRLLVL.

The rearrangement uses TRBV28 and TRBJ1-2, with D possibly TRBD1 on 5 matching bases. Trimming left V 11 bases short and J 8 bases short, with 24 bases between. Germline V gene lookup returns CDR1 MDHEN and CDR2 SYDVKM. The length of the CDR3 is 14 residues. Here the CDR3 reads CASQGPYIRGGYTF. The CDR3 DNA reads as TGTGCCTCCCAGGGTCCCTATATCCGCGGGGGCTACACCTTC.

The chain uses TRBV4-2 and TRBJ2-5, with D possibly TRBD1 on 7 matching bases. The CDR3 contains 13 residues. Trimming took 5 bases from V and 4 from J, leaving 11 bases between them. The germline gives CDR1 LGHNA, CDR2 YNFKEQ. The CDR3 loop reads CASSDQGGETQYF. CDR3 bases: TGTGCCAGCAGCGACCAGGGGGGAGAGACCCAGTACTTC.

The chain is built from TRBV7-2 and TRBJ2-2, with D hard to call. The V end lost 4 bases, the J end lost 1 base, and 10 bases lay between the germline ends. Germline V lookup: CDR1 SGHTA, CDR2 FQGNSA. This CDR3 is 15 amino acids long. DNA for the CDR3: TGTGCCAGCAGCTCCACCACCTTGAACACCGGGGAGCTGTTTTTT. It translates to CASSSTTLNTGELFF. Supplemented by reference TRBV7-2 and TRBJ2-2, the full variable domain reads GAGVSQSPSNKVTEKGKDVELRCDPISGHTALYWYRQSLGQGLEFLIYFQGNSAPDKSGLPSDRFSAERTGGSVSTLTIQRTQQEDSAVYLCASSSTTLNTGELFFGEGSRLTVL.

The chain has TRBV27 and TRBJ2-3, with D unclear. Trimming took off 8 bases at V and 2 bases at J, with 5 bases between the two ends. The CDR3 is 11 residues long. CDR1 MNHEY and CDR2 SMNVEV come from the germline V gene (reference sequence). Here the CDR3 reads CASCYTDTQYF. CDR3 in DNA: TGTGCCAGCTGTTACACAGATACGCAGTATTTT.

The J gene is TRBJ1-2, the V gene TRBV7-8, with D hard to call. The germline V and J ends were trimmed by 5 bases and 2 bases, with 15 bases remaining between them. This CDR3 has 15 residues. Looked up from germline, CDR1 is SGHVS and CDR2 is FQNEAQ. The CDR3 bases are TGTGCCAGCAGCCCTCGGACCGCCGTAAACTATGGCTACACCTTC. Protein product: CASSPRTAVNYGYTF.

This clone was seen once. V is TRBV7-9 and J is TRBJ1-4; D is undetermined. Trimming shortened V by 5 bases and J by 1 base, and 23 bases separated the two germline ends. Germline CDR1 SEHNR, CDR2 FQNEAQ (reference sequence). The CDR3 consists of 19 residues. For the CDR3, the DNA is TGTGCCAGCAGCCAGAGTTCCGGGCTCCACGGAGGAACTAATGAAAAACTGTTTTTT. It yields the protein CASSQSSGLHGGTNEKLFF.

The chain carries TRBV6-5 and TRBJ1-1; D perhaps matches TRBD1 (5 bases). Germline V CDR1 and CDR2: MNHEY, SVGAGI. The germline V and J ends were trimmed by 2 bases and 1 base, with 8 bases remaining between them. The CDR3 has 14 amino acids. CDR3 DNA sequence: TGTGCCAGCAGTTACGGTCAGGGGAACACTGAAGCTTTCTTT. Residues: CASSYGQGNTEAFF.

CDR3 loop: CSVPGGETQYF. The CDR3 nucleotides read TGCAGCGTCCCGGGGGGGGAGACCCAGTACTTC. The chain is built from TRBV29-1 and TRBJ2-5; 8 nucleotides align to TRBD2. Trimming removed 6 bases from V and 5 bases from J; junction bases left unmatched: 2. The CDR3 contains 11 residues. Germline V gene sequence: CDR1 SQVTM, CDR2 ANQGSEA.

The chain joins TRBV4-3 to TRBJ2-1; D unresolved. V was trimmed by 0 bases and J by 3 bases, leaving 9 bases between them. The CDR3 runs to 15 residues. Looked up from germline, CDR1 is LGHNA and CDR2 is YSLEER. The CDR3 is CASSQELAGYNEQFF. DNA of the CDR3: TGCGCCAGCAGCCAAGAGCTGGCTGGCTACAATGAGCAGTTCTTC.

This clone appeared once. The V and J genes are TRBV29-1 and TRBJ2-7, with a tentative D call TRBD1 (5 bases). This CDR3 spans 14 amino acids. Germline V gene data show CDR1 as SQVTM and CDR2 as ANQGSEA. V lost 1 base, J lost 0 bases, and 10 bases lay in between. CDR3 sequence (DNA): TGCAGCGTTGAAGCAGGGAAGAGCTCCTACGAGCAGTACTTC. Protein: CSVEAGKSSYEQYF.

The J gene is TRBJ2-1, the V gene TRBV6-5; 7 bases fit TRBD1. The CDR3 contains 13 residues. The junction had 9 bases not matched to a gene; V was cut back by 9 bases and J by 7 bases. Germline values: CDR1 MNHEY, CDR2 SVGAGI. The CDR3 spells CASGARGQNEQFF. CDR3 sequence (DNA): TGTGCCAGTGGGGCAAGGGGGCAGAATGAGCAGTTCTTC.

This chain links TRBV6-5 with TRBJ2-2; 7 bases line up with TRBD1. This CDR3 comprises 14 residues. Trimming cost V 6 bases and J 0 bases; bases outside gene matches: 1. Germline assignment: CDR1 MNHEY and CDR2 SVGAGI. The CDR3 reads CASRQGPNTGELFF. CDR3 sequence (DNA): TGTGCCAGCAGACAGGGGCCGAACACCGGGGAGCTGTTTTTT.

The genes are TRBV29-1 and TRBJ2-7, with 9 bases identical to TRBD2. Trimming at V came to 7 bases and at J to 7 bases, leaving 8 bases not matched to a gene. There are 12 residues in the CDR3. CDR1 is SQVTM, CDR2 ANQGSEA, per germline. The CDR3 DNA sequence: TGCAGCGCTAGCGGGGCCGGAGGGGAGCAGTACTTC. This gives the protein CSASGAGGEQYF.

V usage is TRBV7-2 and J usage is TRBJ2-1, with D possibly TRBD2 on 5 matching bases. Looked up from germline, CDR1 is SGHTA and CDR2 is FQGNSA. V was cut by 1 base and J by 8 bases, with 9 bases left in between. This CDR3 region has 13 residues. The CDR3 protein is CASSLGTRDEQFF. The CDR3 region has the DNA TGTGCCAGCAGCTTAGGGACTCGGGATGAGCAGTTCTTC. Variable domain in full (rest from reference TRBV7-2 and TRBJ2-1): GAGVSQSPSNKVTEKGKDVELRCDPISGHTALYWYRQSLGQGLEFLIYFQGNSAPDKSGLPSDRFSAERTGGSVSTLTIQRTQQEDSAVYLCASSLGTRDEQFFGPGTRLTVL.

CDR3: CASSVLSESWAEAFF. DNA of the CDR3: TGTGCCAGCAGCGTACTGTCAGAGTCGTGGGCTGAAGCTTTCTTT. J is TRBJ1-1 and V is TRBV9; D unclear. The CDR3 runs to 15 residues. Trimming removed 1 base at V and 6 bases at J, with 16 bases between. Per germline, CDR1 SGDLS and CDR2 YYNGEE.

This chain connects TRBV19 to TRBJ2-7, with TRBD1 identical over 7 bases. There are 13 residues in the CDR3. The V and J ends lost 2 bases and 2 bases, in that order; junction bases with no gene match: 0. Germline CDR1 LNHDA, CDR2 SQIVND (reference sequence). CDR3 DNA sequence: TGTGCCAGTAGTATAACAGGGGCCTACGAGCAGTACTTC. This sequence encodes CASSITGAYEQYF.

This clone was found once. V gene TRBV6-6 combines with J gene TRBJ2-2, with D hard to call. CDR1 is MNHNY and CDR2 is SVGAGI in the germline V gene (reference sequence). The CDR3 spans 16 residues. Trimming left V 10 bases short and J 0 bases short, with 18 bases between. As DNA, the CDR3 is TGTGCCACCCAGTGGGTGCCCAAAACGAACACCGGGGAGCTGTTTTTT. Protein sequence: CATQWVPKTNTGELFF.

Here the CDR3 reads CASSVAGGASTDTQYF. CDR3 nucleotides: TGTGCCAGCAGCGTAGCAGGGGGGGCGAGCACAGATACGCAGTATTTT. V gene TRBV9 combines with J gene TRBJ2-3; D may be TRBD1 or TRBD2 (7 bases each). V was clipped by 0 bases and J by 0 bases, with 11 bases between them. Germline V gene sequence: CDR1 SGDLS, CDR2 YYNGEE. The CDR3 consists of 16 residues.

V gene TRBV27 combines with J gene TRBJ1-2, with D possibly TRBD1 on 6 matching bases. There are 15 residues in the CDR3. CDR1 is MNHEY, CDR2 SMNVEV, per germline (reference sequence). Trimming left V 4 bases short and J 5 bases short, with 17 bases between. The CDR3 DNA follows: TGTGCCAGCAGTTCCAAATCAACAGGGTATTATGGCTACACCTTC. Residues: CASSSKSTGYYGYTF.

CDR3 nucleotide sequence: TGTGCCAGTAGTATAGTAGGGTTAACTGAAGCTTTCTTT. This gives the protein CASSIVGLTEAFF. V is TRBV19 and J is TRBJ1-1; D is undetermined. Trimming stripped 1 base from V and 5 bases from J, with 8 bases between. CDR3 length: 13 amino acids. The V gene's germline CDR1 is LNHDA and CDR2 SQIVND (reference sequence).

The V call is TRBV19, the J call TRBJ1-3; TRBD1 might be the D (5 bases). This CDR3 has 16 residues. The V gene lost 8 bases and the J gene lost 0 bases, with 17 bases spanning the gap. Per the germline V gene, CDR1 is LNHDA and CDR2 is SQIVND (reference sequence). The CDR3 DNA follows: TGTGCCAGTCGCCCGAGGGGCTCAAGCTCTGGAAACACCATATATTTT. Encoded protein: CASRPRGSSSGNTIYF.

The J gene is TRBJ2-1, the V gene TRBV6-1; 12 bases match TRBD2. The CDR3 is made up of 13 amino acids. V lost 7 bases to trimming and J lost 9 bases; unmatched junction nucleotides: 4. The germline CDR1 and CDR2 sequences are MNHNS and SASEGT. The CDR3 loop is CASTLAGGPEQFF. The CDR3 bases are TGTGCCAGCACACTAGCGGGGGGCCCTGAGCAGTTCTTC.

The chain couples TRBV5-1 to TRBJ1-6; D is perhaps TRBD1 (5 bases). CDR1 and CDR2 from the germline V gene are SGHRS and YFSETQ. V was clipped by 5 bases and J by 9 bases, with 9 bases between them. This CDR3 has 12 amino acids. The CDR3 is CASRGDGSPLHF. CDR3 in DNA: TGCGCCAGCAGGGGGGATGGTTCACCCCTCCACTTT.

CDR3 in DNA: TGTGCCAGCAGCTTATTCATCGGGTTGGCAGACAATGAGCAGTTCTTC. It codes for CASSLFIGLADNEQFF. The rearrangement links TRBV7-9 to TRBJ2-1; no firm D call. CDR1 is SEHNR, CDR2 FQNEAQ, per germline (reference sequence). CDR3 length: 16 amino acids. With 2 bases removed from V and 5 bases from J, the gap between germline ends came to 16 bases.

This rearrangement joins TRBV9 to TRBJ1-2; D unclear. CDR3 size: 15 residues. Germline V gives CDR1 SGDLS, CDR2 YYNGEE. V was clipped by 0 bases and J by 2 bases, with 11 bases between them. CDR3 protein: CASSVEALLNYGYTF. The CDR3 DNA is TGTGCCAGCAGCGTAGAGGCCCTTCTAAACTATGGCTACACCTTC.

This clone was seen once. The CDR3 sequence: CASSLERGPSGNTIYF. The CDR3 coding sequence is TGCGCCAGCAGCTTGGAACGGGGTCCATCTGGAAACACCATATATTTT. The chain links TRBV5-1 to TRBJ1-3, with D unclear. Germline CDR1 is SGHRS and CDR2 is YFSETQ. The CDR3 runs 16 residues. The V gene lost 0 bases and the J gene lost 1 base, with 11 bases spanning the gap.

The rearrangement uses TRBV27 and TRBJ2-1; 12 bases are a match to TRBD2. V shed 6 bases, J shed 6 bases, and the junction held 6 bases outside the gene matches. Germline values: CDR1 MNHEY, CDR2 SMNVEV (reference sequence). The CDR3 contains 15 residues. The CDR3 nucleotides are TGTGCCAGCAGCCAACTAGCGGGGGGTGTCAATGAGCAGTTCTTC. Protein: CASSQLAGGVNEQFF.

The rearrangement joins TRBV5-1 to TRBJ1-4, with D possibly matching TRBD1 (5 bases). The V end lost 7 bases, the J end lost 13 bases, and 14 bases lay between the germline ends. The CDR3 runs to 11 residues. CDR1 SGHRS and CDR2 YFSETQ come from the germline V gene. The CDR3 region has the DNA TGCGCCAGCGGACGGGGACCTGGACTGTTTTTT. This gives the protein CASGRGPGLFF.

The rearrangement links TRBV7-9 to TRBJ1-1, with D possibly matching TRBD1 (5 bases). Germline values: CDR1 SEHNR, CDR2 FQNEAQ (reference sequence). This CDR3 contains 14 residues. Trimming removed 1 base at V and 1 base at J, with 7 bases between. The CDR3 DNA is TGTGCCAGCAGCTTAGTGCAGGGGAACACTGAAGCTTTCTTT. Encoded protein: CASSLVQGNTEAFF.

This clone was observed once. This chain uses TRBV2 with TRBJ1-4, with unresolved D. The CDR3 has 12 amino acids. V was trimmed by 6 bases and J by 7 bases, leaving 9 bases between them. The germline V gene encodes CDR1 SNHLY and CDR2 FYNNEI. The CDR3: CASRVAGEKLFF. Written as DNA, the CDR3 is TGTGCCAGCAGGGTAGCCGGTGAAAAACTGTTTTTT.

CDR3 nucleotides: TGTGCCAGCAGCGTAGTAGGGAACTATGGCTACACCTTC. Residues: CASSVVGNYGYTF. The rearrangement uses TRBV9 and TRBJ1-2; D gene uncertain. The germline CDR1 and CDR2 sequences are SGDLS and YYNGEE. V lost 0 bases and J 2 bases, leaving 5 bases between the germline ends. This CDR3 is built from 13 residues. The full variable domain, with the rest looked up from reference TRBV9 and TRBJ1-2, is DSGVTQTPKHLITATGQRVTLRCSPRSGDLSVYWYQQSLDQGLQFLIQYYNGEERAKGNILERFSAQQFPDLHSELNLSSLELGDSALYFCASSVVGNYGYTFGSGTRLTVV.